The rows below give T cell receptor beta chains drawn from one sample of a study of read filtering for tumor transcriptome and immune sequencing. TCRdb re-derived calls from the reads in MiXCR, one entry per CDR3 protein. The table includes fewer than 35,000 distinct CDR3 sequences, roughly 20% detected once. The sequencing sample was made of a population of CD138-negative cells sorted from bone marrow. Receptors originate from a donor aged 40 or older with multiple myeloma. Each CDR3 is given with its conserved first and last residue. D genes are given only for firm matches. Rows may omit the clone size; those that give it use once, few, many or a size class.

J gene,clone size,V gene,D gene,CDR3 DNA,CDR3 protein
TRBJ2-3,many,TRBV15,.,TGTGCCACCAGCAGACCTAGCACAGATACGCAGTATTTT,CATSRPSTDTQYF
TRBJ2-7,many,TRBV7-8,.,TGTGCCAGCAGCTTAGGTGTGGACATATACGAGCAGTACTTC,CASSLGVDIYEQYF
TRBJ1-1,many,TRBV6-1,.,TGTGCCAGCAGTGAAGTACGGAACACTGAAGCTTTCTTT,CASSEVRNTEAFF
TRBJ2-2,.,TRBV19,TRBD1,TGTGCCAGTTTTGGGACAGCGAACACCGGGGAGCTGTTTTTT,CASFGTANTGELFF
TRBJ2-3,.,TRBV20-1,TRBD2,TGCAGTGCCTATGGACGGACTAGCGGGGGGGGCCAAACTACAGATGCGCAGTATTTT,CSAYGRTSGGGQTTDAQYF
TRBJ2-7,many,TRBV4-1,.,TGCGCCAGCAGCCAAGATCTAGAAGGGAACGAGCAGTACTTC,CASSQDLEGNEQYF
TRBJ2-7,many,TRBV11-2,.,TGTGCCAGCAGCTTAGGACTGCCGGATATCTACGAGCAGTACTTC,CASSLGLPDIYEQYF
TRBJ1-2,few,TRBV20-1,.,TGCAGTGCGTCGACAGAGCTTGAGGGCTACACCTTC,CSASTELEGYTF
TRBJ2-3,.,TRBV5-1,TRBD2,TGCGCCAGCAGCGCGGGGGTCACAGATACGCAGTATTTT,CASSAGVTDTQYF
TRBJ2-3,many,TRBV14,.,TGTGCCAGCAGCCAAGATCCCAGAGATACGCAGTATTTT,CASSQDPRDTQYF
TRBJ2-2,many,TRBV27,.,TGTGCCAGCAGTTTAGATATGGGAGTGGCCGAGGAGCTGTTTTTT,CASSLDMGVAEELFF